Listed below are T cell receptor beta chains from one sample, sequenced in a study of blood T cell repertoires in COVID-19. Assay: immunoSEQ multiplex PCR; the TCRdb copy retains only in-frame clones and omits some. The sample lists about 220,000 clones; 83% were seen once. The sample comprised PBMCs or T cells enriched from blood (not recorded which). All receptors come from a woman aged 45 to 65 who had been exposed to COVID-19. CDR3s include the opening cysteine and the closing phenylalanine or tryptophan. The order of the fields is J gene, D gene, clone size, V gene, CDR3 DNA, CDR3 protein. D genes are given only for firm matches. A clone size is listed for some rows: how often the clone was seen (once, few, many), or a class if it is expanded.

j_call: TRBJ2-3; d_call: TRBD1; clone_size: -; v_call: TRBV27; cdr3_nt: TGTGCCAGCAGTCTATGGACAGGGACAGGTGCAGATACGCAGTATTTT; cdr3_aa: CASSLWTGTGADTQYF
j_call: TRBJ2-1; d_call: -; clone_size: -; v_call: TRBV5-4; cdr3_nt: TGTGCCAGCAGCCCACCGACAGGAGCCTACAATGAGCAGTTCTTC; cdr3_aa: CASSPPTGAYNEQFF
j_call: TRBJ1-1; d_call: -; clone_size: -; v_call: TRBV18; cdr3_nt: TGTGCCAGCTCACCACCATCGGGGGGCTTTCGCACTGAAGCTTTCTTT; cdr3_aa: CASSPPSGGFRTEAFF
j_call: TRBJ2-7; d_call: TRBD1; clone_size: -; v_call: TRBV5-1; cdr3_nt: TGCGCCAGCAGCCCGGTGACAGGGAACACCTACGAGCAGTACTTC; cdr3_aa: CASSPVTGNTYEQYF
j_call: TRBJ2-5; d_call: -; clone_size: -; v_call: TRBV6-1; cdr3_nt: TGTGCCAGCAGTGAACAAGGCAGGCAGATGGAGACCCAGTACTTC; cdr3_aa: CASSEQGRQMETQYF
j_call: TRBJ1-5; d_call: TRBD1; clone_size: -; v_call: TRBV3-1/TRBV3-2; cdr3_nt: TGTGCCAGCAGCCAAGACGTCGAGGGGGCGACAGGGCATTTT; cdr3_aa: CASSQDVEGATGHF
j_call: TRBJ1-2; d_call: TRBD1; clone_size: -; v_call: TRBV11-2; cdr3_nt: TGTGCCAGCAGCTTCAGGGACAGGGCGGATGGCTACACCTTC; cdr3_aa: CASSFRDRADGYTF
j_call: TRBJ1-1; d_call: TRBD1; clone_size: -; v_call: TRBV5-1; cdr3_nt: TGCGCCAGCAGCTTGACCGGGACAGGGGTCACTGAAGCTTTCTTT; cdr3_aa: CASSLTGTGVTEAFF
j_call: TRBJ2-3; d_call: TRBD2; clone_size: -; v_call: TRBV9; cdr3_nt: TGTGCCAGCAGCCTACCGACTAGCCCCAGCACAGATACGCAGTATTTT; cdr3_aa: CASSLPTSPSTDTQYF
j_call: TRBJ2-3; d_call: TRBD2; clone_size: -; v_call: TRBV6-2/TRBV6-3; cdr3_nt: TGTGCCAGCAGTCGACCAGCGGGGGGCAAGTATTTT; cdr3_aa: CASSRPAGGKYF
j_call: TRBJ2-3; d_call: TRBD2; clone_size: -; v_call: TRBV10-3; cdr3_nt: TGTGCCGCGGGGACCAGGGTACTAGCGGGGAAAAGTACGGATACGCAGTATTTT; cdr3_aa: CAAGTRVLAGKSTDTQYF
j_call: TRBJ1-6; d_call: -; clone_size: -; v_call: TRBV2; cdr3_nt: TGTGCCAGCAGTGAGACGACCCCGAGGGATTATTCACCCCTCCACTTT; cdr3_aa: CASSETTPRDYSPLHF
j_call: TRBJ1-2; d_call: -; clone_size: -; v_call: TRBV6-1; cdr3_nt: TGTGCCAGCAGTGAGTCGCCTACAGGCTATGGCTACACCTTC; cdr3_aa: CASSESPTGYGYTF
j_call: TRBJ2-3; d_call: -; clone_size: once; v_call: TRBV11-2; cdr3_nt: TGTGCCAGCAGCTTTGGGGACTCCACAGATACGCAGTATTTT; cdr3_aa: CASSFGDSTDTQYF
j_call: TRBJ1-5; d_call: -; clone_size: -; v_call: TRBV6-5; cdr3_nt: TGTGCCAGCAGCCGAGCCAGGAATCAGCCCCAGCATTTT; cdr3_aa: CASSRARNQPQHF
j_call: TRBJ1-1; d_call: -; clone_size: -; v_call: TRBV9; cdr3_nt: TGTGCCAGCAGCGCAGGGGACCTTAAAAACACTGAAGCTTTCTTT; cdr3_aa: CASSAGDLKNTEAFF
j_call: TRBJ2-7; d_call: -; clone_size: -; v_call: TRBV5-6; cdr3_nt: TGTGCCAGCAGCCCAACAGGGACCTCCTACGAGCAGTACTTC; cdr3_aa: CASSPTGTSYEQYF
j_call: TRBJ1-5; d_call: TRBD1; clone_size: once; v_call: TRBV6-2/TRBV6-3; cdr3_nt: TGTGCCAGCAGCGCGGGACAGGGGAATCAGCCCCAGCATTTT; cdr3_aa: CASSAGQGNQPQHF
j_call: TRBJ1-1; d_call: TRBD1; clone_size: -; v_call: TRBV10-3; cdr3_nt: TGTGCCATCAGGGGACAGGGGATTGAGAACACTGAAGCTTTCTTT; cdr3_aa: CAIRGQGIENTEAFF
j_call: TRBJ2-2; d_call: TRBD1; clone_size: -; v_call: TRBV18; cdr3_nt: TGTGCCAGCTCACCTGGGACAGGAAACACCGGGGAGCTGTTTTTT; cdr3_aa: CASSPGTGNTGELFF
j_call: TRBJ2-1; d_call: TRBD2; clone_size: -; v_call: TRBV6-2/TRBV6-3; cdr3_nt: TGTGCCAGCAGTCCCTTTGCGGGGGGGACCTACAATGAGCAGTTCTTC; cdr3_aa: CASSPFAGGTYNEQFF
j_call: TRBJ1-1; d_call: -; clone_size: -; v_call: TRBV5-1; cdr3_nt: TGCGCCAGCAGGGAGCTTATGAACACTGAAGCTTTCTTT; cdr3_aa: CASRELMNTEAFF
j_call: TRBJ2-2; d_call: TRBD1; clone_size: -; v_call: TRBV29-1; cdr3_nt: TGCAGCGCGAGCCGACAGGGGACCGGGGAGCTGTTTTTT; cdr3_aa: CSASRQGTGELFF
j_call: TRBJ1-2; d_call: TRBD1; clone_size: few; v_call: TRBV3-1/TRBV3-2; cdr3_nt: TGTGCCAGCAGCCTCGGACAGGGGGCGGGAGGCTACACCTTC; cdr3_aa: CASSLGQGAGGYTF
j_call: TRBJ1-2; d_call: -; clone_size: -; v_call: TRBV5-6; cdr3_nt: TGTGCCAGCAGCAGGACAGCTAACTATGGCTACACCTTC; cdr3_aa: CASSRTANYGYTF
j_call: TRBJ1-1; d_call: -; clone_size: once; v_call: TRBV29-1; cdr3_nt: TGCAGCGTTGAAGCGGGCTTAATAGGGGGCACTGAAGCTTTCTTT; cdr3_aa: CSVEAGLIGGTEAFF
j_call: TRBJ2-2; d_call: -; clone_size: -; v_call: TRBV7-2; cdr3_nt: TGTGCCAGCAGGGTACAGGTTTCCGGGGAGCTGTTTTTT; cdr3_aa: CASRVQVSGELFF
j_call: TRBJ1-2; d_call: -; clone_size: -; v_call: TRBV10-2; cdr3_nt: TGCGCCAGCAGGGACTACGTTAGTCGTGGCTACACCTTC; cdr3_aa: CASRDYVSRGYTF
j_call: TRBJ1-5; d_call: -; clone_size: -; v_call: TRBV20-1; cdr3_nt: TGCAGTGCTAGTTTTCGCCATGAGGAGAAAAATCAGCCCCAGCATTTT; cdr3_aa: CSASFRHEEKNQPQHF
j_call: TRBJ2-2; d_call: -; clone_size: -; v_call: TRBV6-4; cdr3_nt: TGTGCCAGCTGTCACAGGGCGACCGGGGAGCTGTTTTTT; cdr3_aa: CASCHRATGELFF
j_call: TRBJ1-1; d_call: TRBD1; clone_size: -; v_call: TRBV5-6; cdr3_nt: TGTGCCAGCAGCCTCCGACAGGGGGTCATGAACACTGAAGCTTTCTTT; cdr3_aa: CASSLRQGVMNTEAFF
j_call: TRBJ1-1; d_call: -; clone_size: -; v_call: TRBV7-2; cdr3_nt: TGTGCCAGCAGCTTAGACCAGGGTCCCCCTGAAGCTTTCTTT; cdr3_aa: CASSLDQGPPEAFF
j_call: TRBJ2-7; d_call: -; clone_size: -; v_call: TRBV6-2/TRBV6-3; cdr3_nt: TGTGCCAGCAGCCCCAGCGGCTCCTACGAGCAGTACTTC; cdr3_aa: CASSPSGSYEQYF
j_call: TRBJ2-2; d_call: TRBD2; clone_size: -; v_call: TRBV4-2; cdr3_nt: TGTGCCAGCAGCCAGCAGCGGGGGGGGACCGGGGAGCTGTTTTTT; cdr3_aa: CASSQQRGGTGELFF
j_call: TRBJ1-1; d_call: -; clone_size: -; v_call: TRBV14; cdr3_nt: TGTGCCAGCAGCCCCTCGGACAGACTCATGAACACTGAAGCTTTCTTT; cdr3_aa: CASSPSDRLMNTEAFF
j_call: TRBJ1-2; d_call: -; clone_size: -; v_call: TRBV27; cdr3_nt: TGTGCCAGCGGCGCCCGGGACAACTTCGGAGATGGCTACACCTTC; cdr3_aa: CASGARDNFGDGYTF
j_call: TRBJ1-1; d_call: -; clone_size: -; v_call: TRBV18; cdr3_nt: TGTGCCAGCTCACCAGTGAGAGGAGATAAGAAAGCTTTCTTT; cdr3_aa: CASSPVRGDKKAFF
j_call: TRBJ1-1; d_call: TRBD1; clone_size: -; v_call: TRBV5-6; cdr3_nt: TGTGCCAGCAGGGGCTACCGGGACAGGACATCTGAAGCTTTCTTT; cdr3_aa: CASRGYRDRTSEAFF
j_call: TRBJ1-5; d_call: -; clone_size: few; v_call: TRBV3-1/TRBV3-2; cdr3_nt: TGTGCCAGCAGCCAAGGGGGAGCGGCCCAGCATTTT; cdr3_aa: CASSQGGAAQHF
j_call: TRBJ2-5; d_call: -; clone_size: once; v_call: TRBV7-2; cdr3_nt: TGTGCCAGCAGCTTAGCGTCAGGCGGGGTCCAAGAGACCCAGTACTTC; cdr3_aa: CASSLASGGVQETQYF
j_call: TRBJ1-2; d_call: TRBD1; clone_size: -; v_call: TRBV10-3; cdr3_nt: TGTGCCATCAGTGAGTTAACCCCGGGACAGGGTTTTTTGAGCTATGGCTACACCTTC; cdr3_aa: CAISELTPGQGFLSYGYTF
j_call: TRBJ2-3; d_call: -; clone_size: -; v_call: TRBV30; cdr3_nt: TGTGCCTGGGGCTACGGGGGCACAGATACGCAGTATTTT; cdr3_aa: CAWGYGGTDTQYF
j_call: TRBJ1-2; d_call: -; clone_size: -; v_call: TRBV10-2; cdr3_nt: TGCGCCAGCAGGGAGATCCTGGGAGCGAACTATGGCTACACCTTC; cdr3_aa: CASREILGANYGYTF
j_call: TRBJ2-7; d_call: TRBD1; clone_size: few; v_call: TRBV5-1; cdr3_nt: TGCGCCAGCAGTTCGGGCCCCCGGACAGGGAACAACGAGCAGTACTTC; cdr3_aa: CASSSGPRTGNNEQYF
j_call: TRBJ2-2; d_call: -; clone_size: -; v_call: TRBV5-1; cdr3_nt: TGCGCCAGCAACTCATTCCGGGACAAGGGGCTGAACGGGGAGCTGTTTTTT; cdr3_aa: CASNSFRDKGLNGELFF
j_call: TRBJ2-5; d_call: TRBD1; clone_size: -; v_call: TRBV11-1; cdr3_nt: TGTGCCAGCAGCTTAGTGAGGGGGCCCCAAGAGACCCAGTACTTC; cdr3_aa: CASSLVRGPQETQYF